The present TCR beta chain was sequenced within a study of vaccination and CD4 T cells after COVID-19. Regarding the study as a whole: Convalescent patients saw a median around 83% of their reactive clones show up only after vaccination.

V was pared by 6 bases and J by 6 bases, with 20 bases between. The CDR3 totals 15 residues. Researchers used the Oncomine TCR Beta short-read assay to sequence DNA from cultured CD4+ T cells. MiXCR was run by TCRdb on the PCR reads, yielding one entry per CDR3 protein. In the table there are under 25,000 distinct CDR3 sequences, roughly 46% of which are singletons. On this clonotype itself: Antigen: not known.

Treatment: approximately 9-day PBMC culture with coronavirus spike peptide pools or control peptides (ViraFEST assay). Wells that each held 1.8 million or so PBMCs were cultured with 7.5 to 10 IU/ml IL-2 and 8.5 to 10 ug/ml peptide pools. Sequenced here: CD4+ T cells from blood, cultured in vitro, sampled after SARS-CoV-2 vaccination. This chain uses TRBV12-3 or TRBV12-4 with TRBJ1-1; D remains unclear. The TCR comes from a human donor who had recovered from COVID-19. The CDR3 sequence: CASSPHGGQEAEAFF. CDR3 sequence (DNA): TGTGCCAGCAGCCCCCATGGCGGGCAGGAAGCTGAAGCTTTCTTT.